This T cell receptor (beta chain) was captured by sequencing in a study of tumor-infiltrating lymphocytes in primary liver carcinoma. Study details: The study included patients who were men and women aged 30 to 69 years. Stage T1-T3 N0M0 tumors spanned about 4 to 11 cm. Samples returned roughly 3.5 to 7.13 million productive TCRbeta reads each. Read depth did not differ significantly between tissue types.

The roughly 19-32 mg bulk tissue piece was not sorted before simultaneous RNA and DNA extraction. Sampling was performed at five separate regions of each tumor. The input was 450 to 550 ng total RNA; TCR beta cDNA was made from it with a constant-region primer. Sequencing libraries for TCR beta derived from three nested multiplex PCR rounds that used slightly modified ARM-PCR. The first two PCR rounds, around 11 cycles each, used TRBV1-TRBV30 forward primers and a C-beta reverse primer. TCRdb re-called the multiplex PCR reads with MiXCR, one entry per CDR3 protein. Among roughly 120,000 distinct CDR3 sequences listed, around 60% were seen once. Germline V lookup: CDR1 SGHAT, CDR2 FQNNGV. This CDR3 spans 14 amino acids. As concerns this clonotype: In this CDR3 the conserved last residue, phenylalanine or tryptophan, is missing, so a read error is likely.

The sample taken for sequencing was liver tumor tissue from sampling region 1. This sample's subset: tumor region T1, superior pole. This clonotype was obtained from a woman aged 60-75 years with primary liver carcinoma and hepatitis B virus infection. The chain links TRBV11-2 to TRBJ1-6; no clear D. In DNA form, the CDR3 reads TGTGCAAGCAGCTTAGATCCGGGAAATTCACCCCTCCACATT. Protein product: CASSLDPGNSPLHI.